The clone carrying this TCR beta chain was seen repeatedly, ten times or more. The data derive from a study of T cells after yellow fever vaccination. TCRdb processed the 5' RACE reads anew with MiXCR; each CDR3 protein has one entry. In the table there are about 30,000 distinct CDR3 sequences, nearly 4.5% of which are singletons. The CDR3 consists of 13 residues. The germline V gene encodes CDR1 LNHNV and CDR2 YYDKDF (reference sequence). Trimming pared 4 bases from V and 5 bases from J, leaving 11 bases between. The TCR originated in a man under 40 who received the YFV17D yellow fever vaccine. V usage is TRBV15 and J usage is TRBJ2-5; maybe TRBD2 (5 bases). The source was CD8+ T cells sorted from PBMCs, collected 5 days after the yellow fever booster vaccination. CDR3 loop: CATSTGLSETQYF. As DNA, the CDR3 is TGTGCCACCAGCACTGGACTGTCTGAGACCCAGTACTTC.